This TCR beta chain was found in a study of T-cell reconstitution after alpha-beta-depleted transplantation in children. This clonotype was detected only a few times. This sample's TCRbeta library carried unique molecular identifier barcodes. TCRdb recomputed calls from the PCR reads with MiXCR, one row per CDR3 protein. The sample lists approximately 980,000 distinct CDR3 sequences, 25% to 35% occurring once. CDR3 length: 17 residues. V was trimmed by 2 bases and J by 2 bases, leaving 20 bases between them. The germline CDR1 and CDR2 sequences are SGHRS and YFSETQ. Sequences were derived from PBMCs, mostly from graft donor cells, sampled 360 days after TCRalphabeta/CD19-depleted stem cell transplant. The rearrangement uses TRBV5-1 and TRBJ2-7; D possibly uses TRBD1 or TRBD2 (5 bases each). This TCR derives from a boy in the first two years of life who had a stem cell transplant for SCID, so the T cells may come from the graft donor. The CDR3 spells CASSLPTPDGATYEQYF. The CDR3 DNA reads as TGCGCCAGCAGCTTACCTACCCCGGACGGGGCTACCTACGAGCAGTACTTC.